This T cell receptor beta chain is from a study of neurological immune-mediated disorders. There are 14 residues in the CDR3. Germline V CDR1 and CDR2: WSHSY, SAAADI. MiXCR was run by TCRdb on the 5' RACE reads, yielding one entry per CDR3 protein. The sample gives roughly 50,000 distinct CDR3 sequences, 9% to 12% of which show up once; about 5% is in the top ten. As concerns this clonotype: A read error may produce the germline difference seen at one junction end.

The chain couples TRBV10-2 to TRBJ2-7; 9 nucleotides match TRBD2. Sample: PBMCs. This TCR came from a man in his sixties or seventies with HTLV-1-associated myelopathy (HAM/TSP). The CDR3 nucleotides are TGTACCAGCAGAGGAGCGGGAGGCGGCTACGAGCAGTACTTC. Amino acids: CTSRGAGGGYEQYF.